This TCR beta chain was obtained from a study of PD-1 blockade in mismatch repair-deficient tumors. Turning to the study itself: Patients had eleven to twelve mismatch repair-deficient cancer types and were previously treated and progressing.

Study-wide findings and caveats: After pembrolizumab, tumor-resident clones rose rapidly, then generally contracted before radiologic responses.

Produced via immunoSEQ multiplex PCR; TCRdb's table is partial and in-frame only. The profile shows tens of thousands of clones, about 84% of them singletons. For this clone: Its antigen remains unknown.

Mismatch repair deficiency was confirmed in all patients, by PCR or immunohistochemistry. The J segment lost 0 bases and the V segment lost 6 bases, leaving 6 bases of the junction unmatched. The CDR3 runs 15 residues. The germline V gene encodes CDR1 MNHEY and CDR2 SMNVEV (reference sequence). The origin of this receptor is an adult with mismatch repair-deficient cancer. Sequencing was performed on peripheral blood, taken 12 weeks after starting pembrolizumab. This chain uses TRBV27 with TRBJ2-7; 9 bases line up with TRBD2. This CDR3 reads CASRGLAVSSYEQYF. For the CDR3, the DNA is TGTGCCAGCAGGGGACTAGCCGTGAGCTCCTACGAGCAGTACTTC.